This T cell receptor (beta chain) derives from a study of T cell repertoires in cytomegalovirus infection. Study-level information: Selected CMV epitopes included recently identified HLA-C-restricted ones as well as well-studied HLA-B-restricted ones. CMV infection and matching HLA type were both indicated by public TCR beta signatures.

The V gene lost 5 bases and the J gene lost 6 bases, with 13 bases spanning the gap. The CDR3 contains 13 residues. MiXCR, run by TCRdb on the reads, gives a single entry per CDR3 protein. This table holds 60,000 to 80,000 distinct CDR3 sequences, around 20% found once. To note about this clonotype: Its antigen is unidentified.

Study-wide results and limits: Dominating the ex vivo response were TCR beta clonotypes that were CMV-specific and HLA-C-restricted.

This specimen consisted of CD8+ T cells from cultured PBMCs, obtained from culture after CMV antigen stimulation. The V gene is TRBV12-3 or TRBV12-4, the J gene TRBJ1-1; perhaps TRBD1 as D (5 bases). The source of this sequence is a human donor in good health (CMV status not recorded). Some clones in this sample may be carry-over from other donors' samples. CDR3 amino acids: CASSPGPAAEAFF. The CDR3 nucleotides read TGTGCCAGCAGTCCAGGGCCGGCGGCTGAAGCTTTCTTT.